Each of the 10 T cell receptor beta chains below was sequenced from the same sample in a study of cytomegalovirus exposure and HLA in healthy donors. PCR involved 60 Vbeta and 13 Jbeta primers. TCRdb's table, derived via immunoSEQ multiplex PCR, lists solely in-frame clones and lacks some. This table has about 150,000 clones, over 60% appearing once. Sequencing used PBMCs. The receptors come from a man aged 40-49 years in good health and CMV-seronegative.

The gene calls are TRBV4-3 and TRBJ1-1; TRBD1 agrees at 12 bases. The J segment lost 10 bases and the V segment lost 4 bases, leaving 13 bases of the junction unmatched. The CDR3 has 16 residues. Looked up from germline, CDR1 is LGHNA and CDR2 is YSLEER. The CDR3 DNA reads TGCGCCAGCAGCCTAAAGATTACGAGGGGACAGGGGGCAGCTTTCTTT. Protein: CASSLKITRGQGAAFF.

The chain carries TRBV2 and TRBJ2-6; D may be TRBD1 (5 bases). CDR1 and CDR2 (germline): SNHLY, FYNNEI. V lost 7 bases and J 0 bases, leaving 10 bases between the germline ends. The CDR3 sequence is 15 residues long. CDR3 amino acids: CASNRLNSGANVLTF. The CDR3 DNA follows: TGTGCCAGCAACAGGCTGAACTCTGGGGCCAACGTCCTGACTTTC.

The CDR3 DNA reads as TGTGCCAGCAGTTCCTCACCGGGACAATTAATGGCTTTCTTT. Protein: CASSSSPGQLMAFF. J is TRBJ1-1 and V is TRBV7-2; D is perhaps TRBD1 (6 bases). Germline V CDR1 and CDR2: SGHTA, FQGNSA. V shed 6 bases and J shed 11 bases, with 22 bases lying between them. CDR3 length: 14 residues.

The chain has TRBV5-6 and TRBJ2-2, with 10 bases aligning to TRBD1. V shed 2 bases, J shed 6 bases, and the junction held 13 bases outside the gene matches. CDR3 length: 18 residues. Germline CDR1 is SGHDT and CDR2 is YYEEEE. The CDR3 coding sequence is TGTGCCAGCAGCTTAGGTGACAGGGGGCCGTCGGTCGCCGGGGAGCTGTTTTTT. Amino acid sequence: CASSLGDRGPSVAGELFF.

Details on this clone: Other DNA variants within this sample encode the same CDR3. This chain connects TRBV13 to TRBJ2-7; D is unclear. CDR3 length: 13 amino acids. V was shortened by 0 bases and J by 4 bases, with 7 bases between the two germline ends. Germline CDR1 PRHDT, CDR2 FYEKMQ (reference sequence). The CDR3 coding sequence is TGTGCCAGCAGCTTAGGACAGCCATACGAGCAGTACTTC. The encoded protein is CASSLGQPYEQYF.

The CDR3 DNA follows: TGCGCCAGCAGCCAAGCCCTGAGAGCGGGGGGGCTCGACGGGGAGCTGTTTTTT. Amino acids: CASSQALRAGGLDGELFF. The chain has TRBV4-1 and TRBJ2-2; 10 nucleotides match TRBD2. Looked up from germline, CDR1 is MGHRA and CDR2 is YSYEKL. The CDR3 covers 18 residues. J was trimmed by 7 bases and V by 1 base; bases with no gene match: 12.

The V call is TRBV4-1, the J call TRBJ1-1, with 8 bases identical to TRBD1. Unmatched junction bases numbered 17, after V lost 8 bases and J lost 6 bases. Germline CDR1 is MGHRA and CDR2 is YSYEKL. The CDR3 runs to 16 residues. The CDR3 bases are TGCGCCAGCCACCCCTCTTTGGACAGGGTTAACCCTGAAGCTTTCTTT. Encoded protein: CASHPSLDRVNPEAFF.

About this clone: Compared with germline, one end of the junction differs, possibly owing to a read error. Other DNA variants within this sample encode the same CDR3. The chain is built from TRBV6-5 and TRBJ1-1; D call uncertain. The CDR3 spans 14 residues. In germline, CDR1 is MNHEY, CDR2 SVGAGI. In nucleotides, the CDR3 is TGTGCCAGCATTCTAGATCCAACCTCCACTGAAGCTTTCTTC. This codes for CASILDPTSTEAFF.

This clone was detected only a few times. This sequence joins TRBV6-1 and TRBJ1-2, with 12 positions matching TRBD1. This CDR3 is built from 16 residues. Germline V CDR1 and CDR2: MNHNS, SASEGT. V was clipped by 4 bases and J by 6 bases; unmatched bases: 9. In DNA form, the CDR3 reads TGTGCCAGCAGTGCCGACCCGGGACAGGGGGCTAATGGCTACACCTTC. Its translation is CASSADPGQGANGYTF.

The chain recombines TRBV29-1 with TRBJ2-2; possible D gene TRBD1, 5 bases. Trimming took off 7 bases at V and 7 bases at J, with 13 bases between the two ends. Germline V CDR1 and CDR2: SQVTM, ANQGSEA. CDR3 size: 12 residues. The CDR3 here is CSAQEWVGELFF. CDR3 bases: TGCAGCGCACAGGAGTGGGTCGGGGAGCTGTTTTTT.